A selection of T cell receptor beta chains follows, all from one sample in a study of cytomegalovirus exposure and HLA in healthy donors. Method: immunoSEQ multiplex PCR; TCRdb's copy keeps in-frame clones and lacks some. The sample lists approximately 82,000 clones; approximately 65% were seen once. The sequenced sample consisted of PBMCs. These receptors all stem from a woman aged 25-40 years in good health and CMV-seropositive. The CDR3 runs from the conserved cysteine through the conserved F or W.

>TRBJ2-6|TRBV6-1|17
CASSARHISSGANVLTF
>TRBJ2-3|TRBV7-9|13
CASSFDGIDTQYF
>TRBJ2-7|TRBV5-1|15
CASSATTGVGYEQYF
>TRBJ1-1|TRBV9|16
CASSVVGTGTVTEAFF
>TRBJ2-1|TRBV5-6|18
CASSLVLAGGISYNEQFF
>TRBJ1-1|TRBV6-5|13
CASSRWRNTEAFF
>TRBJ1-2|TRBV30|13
CAWSAGQLNGYTF
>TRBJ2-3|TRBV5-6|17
CASSLGGLPGSTDTQYF
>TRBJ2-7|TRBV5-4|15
CASRTTGQGFHEQYF
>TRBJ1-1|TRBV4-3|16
CASSQMLLNMNTEAFF
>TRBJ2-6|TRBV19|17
CASRLAGVTSGANVLTF
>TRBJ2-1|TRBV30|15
CAWRHTGTFYNEQFF
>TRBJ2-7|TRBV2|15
CASSPGRGISYEQYF
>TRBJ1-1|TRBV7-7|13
CASSQALNTEAFF
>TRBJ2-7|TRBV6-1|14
CASNTGTGYDEQYF
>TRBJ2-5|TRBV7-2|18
CASSLEWPSGRYQETQYF
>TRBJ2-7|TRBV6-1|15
CASFPRDRGQSEQYF